These 16 T cell receptor beta chains share one sample of origin, sequenced in a study of cytomegalovirus exposure and HLA in healthy donors. Primers for the PCR totalled 60 Vbeta and 13 Jbeta. The method was immunoSEQ multiplex PCR; TCRdb's version includes in-frame clones alone and lacks a portion of them. The sample holds under 200,000 clones, about four fifths seen once. The sequenced sample consisted of PBMCs. These receptors came from a woman aged 18-30 years in good health and CMV-seronegative.

The chain joins TRBV5-4 to TRBJ2-1, with 8 bases identical to TRBD2. Unmatched junction bases numbered 7, after V lost 1 base and J lost 7 bases. The length of the CDR3 is 15 residues. Germline V gene lookup returns CDR1 SGHNT and CDR2 YYREEE (reference sequence). The DNA of the CDR3 is TGTGCCAGCAGCTTGATCACTAGCGGAGGGAATGAGCAGTTCTTC. It translates to CASSLITSGGNEQFF.

V gene TRBV11-3 combines with J gene TRBJ2-7; possible D gene TRBD2, 5 bases. CDR1 and CDR2 from the germline V gene are SGHNT and YENEEA. This CDR3 has 14 amino acids. The V and J ends lost 3 bases and 3 bases respectively, with 12 bases between them. Here the CDR3 reads CASSFTGIIYEQYV. The CDR3 region has the DNA TGTGCCAGCAGCTTTACCGGGATTATCTACGAGCAGTACGTC.

The chain carries TRBV18 and TRBJ2-1, with 8 bases lining up with TRBD2. Germline V gene lookup returns CDR1 KGHSH and CDR2 LQKENI. This CDR3 region has 16 residues. The ends lost 2 bases at V and 3 bases at J; junction bases unmatched: 6. The CDR3 loop reads CASSPASGHLYNEQFF. In DNA form, the CDR3 reads TGTGCCAGCTCACCAGCTAGCGGGCACCTCTACAATGAGCAGTTCTTC. Filled out from reference TRBV18 and TRBJ2-1, the complete variable domain reads NAGVMQNPRHLVRRRGQEARLRCSPMKGHSHVYWYRQLPEEGLKFMVYLQKENIIDESGMPKERFSAEFPKEGPSILRIQQVVRGDSAAYFCASSPASGHLYNEQFFGPGTRLTVL.

This clone occurred a few times. The rearrangement uses TRBV6-1 and TRBJ2-7; D is unclear. Germline V gene lookup returns CDR1 MNHNS and CDR2 SASEGT. The CDR3 contains 11 residues. With 2 bases removed from V and 6 bases from J, the gap between germline ends came to 5 bases. The CDR3 reads CASSELFEQYF. CDR3 DNA sequence: TGTGCCAGCAGTGAACTTTTCGAGCAGTACTTC.

This chain connects TRBV30 to TRBJ1-1; D is undetermined. V was trimmed by 0 bases and J by 5 bases, leaving 13 bases between them. CDR3 length: 14 residues. The germline V gene encodes CDR1 GTSNPN and CDR2 SVGIG (reference sequence). CDR3 nucleotide sequence: TGTGCCTGGAGTGTAAGCGCGGGTAGGACTGAAGCTTTCTTT. Its protein product is CAWSVSAGRTEAFF. The full variable domain, with the rest looked up from reference TRBV30 and TRBJ1-1, is SQTIHQWPATLVQPVGSPLSLECTVEGTSNPNLYWYRQAAGRGLQLLFYSVGIGQISSEVPQNLSASRPQDRQFILSSKKLLLSDSGFYLCAWSVSAGRTEAFFGQGTRLTVV.

The rearrangement links TRBV4-1 to TRBJ2-1; D is perhaps TRBD2 (6 bases). V was shortened by 0 bases and J by 3 bases, with 9 bases between the two germline ends. CDR1 and CDR2 (germline): MGHRA, YSYEKL. The CDR3 is made up of 15 amino acids. This CDR3 is CASSQDTGDYNEQFF. CDR3 nucleotides: TGCGCCAGCAGCCAAGATACGGGGGACTACAATGAGCAGTTCTTC.

J is TRBJ2-1 and V is TRBV30; D remains unclear. Deletions cut 4 bases from V and 6 bases from J, with 10 bases between. The CDR3 is 12 residues long. Per the germline V gene, CDR1 is GTSNPN and CDR2 is SVGIG (reference sequence). The CDR3: CAWNNFSNEQFF. For the CDR3, the DNA is TGTGCCTGGAATAACTTCTCCAATGAGCAGTTCTTC.

The chain is built from TRBV11-2 and TRBJ1-2; 7 nucleotides match TRBD1. The CDR3 totals 15 residues. Germline V gene lookup returns CDR1 SGHAT and CDR2 FQNNGV. The J segment lost 5 bases and the V segment lost 5 bases, leaving 11 bases of the junction unmatched. The CDR3 region is CASSPNRDRVYGYTF. The CDR3 nucleotides are TGTGCCAGCAGCCCAAACAGAGACAGGGTTTATGGCTACACCTTC.

This clone was picked up a small number of times. In nucleotides, the CDR3 is TGTGCCAGCAGTTCGACAGGGACCGGGGAGCTGTTTTTT. The encoded protein is CASSSTGTGELFF. The rearrangement links TRBV6-1 to TRBJ2-2; 7 bases match TRBD1. J was trimmed by 5 bases and V by 5 bases; bases with no gene match: 2. Germline loops: CDR1 MNHNS, CDR2 SASEGT. This CDR3 region has 13 residues.

The rearrangement uses TRBV4-1 and TRBJ1-5; possibly TRBD1 for D (6 bases). This CDR3 region has 18 residues. V lost 4 bases, J lost 7 bases, and 26 bases lay in between. From germline, CDR1 is MGHRA and CDR2 YSYEKL. DNA of the CDR3: TGCGCCAGCAGCCCCTCAGGGGTGTCAGTGAAGGGTCAGCAGCCCCAGCATTTT. This gives the protein CASSPSGVSVKGQQPQHF.

This clone was seen just once. The chain combines TRBV11-3 with TRBJ2-2, with a tentative D call TRBD1 (6 bases). This CDR3 has 14 amino acids. Germline CDR1 and CDR2: SGHNT and YENEEA. Trimming pared 3 bases from V and 5 bases from J, leaving 10 bases between. The CDR3 loop reads CASSFVRGTGELFF. The CDR3 DNA follows: TGTGCCAGCAGCTTTGTTAGGGGGACCGGGGAGCTGTTTTTT. Variable domain in full (rest from reference TRBV11-3 and TRBJ2-2): EAGVVQSPRYKIIEKKQPVAFWCNPISGHNTLYWYLQNLGQGPELLIRYENEEAVDDSQLPKDRFSAERLKGVDSTLKIQPAELGDSAVYLCASSFVRGTGELFFGEGSRLTVL.

J is TRBJ2-3 and V is TRBV9, with a weak D call TRBD2 (6 bases). CDR1 SGDLS and CDR2 YYNGEE come from the germline V gene. V was trimmed by 3 bases and J by 2 bases, leaving 22 bases between them. The CDR3 covers 18 residues. The CDR3 region has the DNA TGTGCCAGCAGCGCCCAGATGAATCTAGCGCGTTCCACAGATACGCAGTATTTT. It encodes CASSAQMNLARSTDTQYF.

The chain joins TRBV9 to TRBJ1-1, with a tentative D call TRBD1 (5 bases). The V end lost 3 bases, the J end lost 2 bases, and 11 bases lay between the germline ends. Looked up from germline, CDR1 is SGDLS and CDR2 is YYNGEE. This CDR3 has 14 residues. Here the CDR3 DNA reads TGTGCCAGCAGCGCCAGAAGGGGTAACACTGAAGCTTTCTTT. Encoded protein: CASSARRGNTEAFF.

The chain uses TRBV19 and TRBJ2-3, with 10 positions matching TRBD1. Germline assignment: CDR1 LNHDA and CDR2 SQIVND (reference sequence). The CDR3 is 15 amino acids. Trimming removed 5 bases from V and 4 bases from J; junction bases left unmatched: 6. CDR3 in DNA: TGTGCCAGTAGTCCACGGACAGGGGGGCCAGATACGCAGTATTTT. Translation: CASSPRTGGPDTQYF.

The J gene is TRBJ2-3, the V gene TRBV9; a possible D gene is TRBD1 (5 bases). There are 16 residues in the CDR3. Trimming removed 0 bases at V and 1 base at J, with 12 bases between. CDR1 is SGDLS, CDR2 YYNGEE, per germline. CDR3 nucleotides: TGTGCCAGCAGCGTAGTCCCAGGGTCCGGCACAGATACGCAGTATTTT. It specifies CASSVVPGSGTDTQYF.

This chain joins TRBV15 and TRBJ1-5; TRBD1 matches at 9 bases. The CDR3 is 16 residues long. Losses at the gene ends were 4 bases for V and 7 bases for J; bases not matched to a gene: 11. Per the germline V gene, CDR1 is LNHNV and CDR2 is YYDKDF (reference sequence). CDR3 nucleotides: TGTGCCACCAGCAAGCCCCAGGACAGGGGCTACCAGCCCCAGCATTTT. Translation: CATSKPQDRGYQPQHF.